This T cell receptor beta chain stems from a study of blood T cells in healthy people across ages (dated by TCRdb to between 2014 and 2016). Turning to the overall study: In model experiments, template switching captured about one uniquely barcoded TCR beta cDNA molecule for every two T cells. The study analyzed two additional independent replicas of 1 million unique cDNA reads from the same blood draw for two donors, one aged 18 to 29 and one aged 80 or older. The donors were divided into four age groups: young (average approximately 17 years), middle-aged (over 35), aged (roughly 60) and long-lived (around 80). Using deep sequencing normalized with unique cDNA molecular identifiers, the study measured how TCR beta repertoire diversity changes with age. To avoid experimental bias, donors of different ages were randomly spread across the sequencing lanes. Findings and caveats that apply to the study as a whole: Because donor CMV infection status was unknown, age-related changes in expanded clonotypes were potentially confounded. As age increased, observed TCR beta diversity per million T cells dropped in a roughly linear way, and a significant reduction was already evident by age 40. Compared with the aged group, the long-lived group had more naive CD4+ T cells, fewer expanded clones and increased TCR diversity, a pattern suggesting age selection. Estimates of total diversity based on one million sequenced T cells were considered lower bounds and underestimates. Observed TCR beta diversity correlated strongly with the percentage of naive T cells measured by flow cytometry. Conclusive comparison of naive and antigen-experienced compartments was prevented by the profiling of bulk unsorted PBMCs.

Systemically healthy Caucasian individuals from Russia, approximately 39 in total and aged about 6 to 95 years, were included as donors. Each donor gave approximately 9.4 milliliters of peripheral blood, drawn into EDTA-treated Vacutainer tubes. Ficoll-Paque density-gradient centrifugation was used to isolate PBMCs, with at least 6 million per sample. Total RNA, at least 5 micrograms per sample, was extracted from PBMCs with Trizol reagent. For every donor, an aliquot of PBMCs went through flow cytometry to measure the percentages of naive CD45RAhigh/CD27high T cells. The method behind the library was 5' RACE. The sequencer was an Illumina HiSeq 2500. A second PCR of 7 to 11 cycles was performed with a sample-barcoded 5' primer and a J-beta primer mix. Each TCR beta cDNA molecule received a unique molecular identifier from a template-switch 5' adaptor carrying 12 random nucleotides. At least 3 million CDR3-containing paired-end reads were obtained from each sample. The Mint cDNA synthesis kit, primed by a TRBC-specific oligonucleotide, was used to synthesize first-strand cDNA from all RNA. All cDNA was treated with uracil-DNA glycosylase and then went through a first 18-cycle PCR with the universal primers M1SS and BC2_uni_R. The authors processed their data as follows. For normalization, 1 million high-quality reads were randomly selected from each sample, with every read carrying a distinct molecular identifier. Instead of being binned into consensus sequences, reads with shared molecular identifiers were discarded. MiTCR, set to a Q25 quality threshold and the strictest error-elimination algorithm, was used for CDR3 identification, clonotype clustering and error correction. A nonparametric unseen species model using Euler transformation provided a lower-bound estimate of total TCR beta diversity. The public reads were reprocessed in TCRdb via fastp at Q25 and MiXCR, keeping in-frame beta chains. Rows with one shared CDR3 protein collapse into an entry with the most common genes and DNA. Clone size and V and J calls follow TCRdb, not the original study. For this sample the table gives under 2,000,000 distinct CDR3 sequences, of which around 48% were detected only once. Around 2.1% of the sample goes to the ten largest clones.

Counted from cysteine to phenylalanine, this CDR3 has 14 amino acids. Only the CDR3 region is kept as DNA, spanning 42 bases read in frame from base 1. V loses 6 bases of germline sequence and J loses 4 bases, and the interval between the two ends is 14 bases. On this clonotype itself: Its antigen remains unidentified. The input lacks base qualities; no much larger clone sits a single base away.

This receptor chain uses TRBV12-3 or TRBV12-4 and TRBJ2-3; perhaps TRBD2 is the D gene, with 6 bases matching. The specimen was blood. The TCR originated in a woman between 35 and 50 years old in good health. CDR3 reads: CASRWGVAADTQYF. The nucleotide sequence is given as TGTGCCAGCAGATGGGGGGTCGCCGCAGATACGCAGTATTTT.